This T cell receptor beta chain is from a study of T cells in women clearing cervical HPV infection. Measured with immunoSEQ multiplex PCR; TCRdb has only the in-frame clones, and not every one. The sample data list approximately 15,000 clones. V lost 0 bases, J lost 0 bases, and 9 bases lay in between. This CDR3 contains 15 residues. Germline values: CDR1 DFQATT, CDR2 SNEGSKA (reference sequence). In regard to this clone: The read terminates 3 residues ahead of where the CDR3 ends, so the germline J gene completes it.

MY09/MY11 PCR detected cervical HPV DNA; dot-blot assigned genotypes. The TCR originated in a woman between 18 and 75 years old with a cervical HPV16 infection that either progressed to CIN3+ or cleared (not recorded which). The sequenced sample consisted of blood buffy coat. V gene TRBV20-1 combines with J gene TRBJ2-1, with unresolved D. The CDR3: CSARDEVPSYNEQFF. The sequenced CDR3 bases are TGCAGTGCTAGAGATGAGGTTCCCTCCTACAATGAG.